This passage covers 11 T cell receptor beta chains from one sample sequenced in a study of CD8 T cells in Susac syndrome. The RNA, about 0.45 to 1 ug, was put through reverse transcription using random hexamers. MiXCR was run by TCRdb on the immunoSEQ multiplex PCR reads, yielding one entry per CDR3 protein. Among 150,000 to 200,000 distinct CDR3 sequences listed, around 93% were seen once. Sequencing was carried out using CD4+ T cells from PBMCs. Every receptor here comes from a human donor with multiple sclerosis.

This chain uses TRBV5-4 with TRBJ1-2; D possibly corresponds to TRBD1 (5 bases). Germline CDR1 is SGHNT and CDR2 is YYREEE (reference sequence). V was trimmed by 2 bases and J by 4 bases, leaving 15 bases between them. The CDR3 loop spans 15 amino acids. The DNA for the CDR3 is TGTGCCAGCAGCTTTCGGGTCGGAGGGACCTATGGCTACACCTTC. Its translation: CASSFRVGGTYGYTF.

This clonotype was observed once. This chain uses TRBV7-2 with TRBJ1-2; D might be TRBD1 (6 bases). Trimming left V 4 bases short and J 2 bases short, with 11 bases between. The CDR3 is made up of 14 amino acids. The germline V gene has CDR1 SGHTA and CDR2 FQGNSA. CDR3 sequence reads: CASSSGQRNYGYTF. CDR3 bases: TGTGCCAGCAGCTCCGGACAGCGAAACTATGGCTACACCTTC.

This clonotype was found once. This chain joins TRBV28 and TRBJ1-6; 7 bases map to TRBD1. The germline V gene encodes CDR1 MDHEN and CDR2 SYDVKM. CDR3 length equals 16 residues. V was pared by 5 bases and J by 4 bases, with 8 bases of the junction left unmatched. The CDR3 nucleotides read TGTGCCAGCAGTCCCAACAGGGGAACATATAATTCACCCCTCCACTTT. It translates to CASSPNRGTYNSPLHF. Supplemented by reference TRBV28 and TRBJ1-6, the full variable domain reads DVKVTQSSRYLVKRTGEKVFLECVQDMDHENMFWYRQDPGLGLRLIYFSYDVKMKEKGDIPEGYSVSREKKERFSLILESASTNQTSMYLCASSPNRGTYNSPLHFGNGTRLTVT.

Of note for this clonotype: The junction does not match germline at one end; this may be a read error. This rearrangement joins TRBV4-2 to TRBJ1-2, with 9 nucleotides matching TRBD1. The CDR3 has 14 amino acids. From germline, CDR1 is LGHNA and CDR2 YNFKEQ. The DNA of the CDR3 is TGTGCCAACAGCCAGTCGGGACAGGGCTATGGCTACACCTTC. Translated, it gives CANSQSGQGYGYTF.

V and J are TRBV20-1 and TRBJ2-2; 14 nucleotides align to TRBD2. CDR3 length: 16 amino acids. The V segment lost 5 bases and the J segment 6 bases; nucleotides outside the gene matches: 8. CDR1 is DFQATT and CDR2 is SNEGSKA in the germline V gene (reference sequence). This CDR3 is CSAVVSGLAGAGELFF. For the CDR3, the DNA is TGCAGTGCTGTGGTTTCGGGACTAGCGGGAGCCGGGGAGCTGTTTTTT.

This chain joins TRBV6-2 or TRBV6-3 and TRBJ2-2; TRBD2 might be the D (6 bases). Germline loops: CDR1 MNHEY, CDR2 SVGEGT. V lost 7 bases, J lost 0 bases, and 15 bases lay in between. The CDR3 is made up of 16 amino acids. The DNA of the CDR3 is TGTGCCAGCAAGGATAGCGGACTCCCGAACACCGGGGAGCTGTTTTTT. As protein: CASKDSGLPNTGELFF.

The chain recombines TRBV19 with TRBJ1-1; TRBD1 is a possible D gene (6 bases). Deletions cut 2 bases from V and 1 base from J, with 11 bases between. The CDR3 extends over 15 amino acids. Germline CDR1 reads LNHDA; CDR2 reads SQIVND (reference sequence). The CDR3 reads CASSILAGENTEAFF. As DNA, the CDR3 is TGTGCCAGTAGTATATTGGCAGGGGAGAACACTGAAGCTTTCTTT.

The chain recombines TRBV25-1 with TRBJ1-2; unclear D gene. This CDR3 is built from 13 residues. Trimming removed 8 bases from V and 1 base from J, with 11 bases in between. CDR1 and CDR2 (germline): MGHDK, SYGVNS. CDR3 in amino acids: CASRGSGNYGYTF. CDR3 DNA sequence: TGTGCCAGCCGCGGGTCGGGTAACTATGGCTACACCTTC.

The gene calls are TRBV7-9 and TRBJ1-3; TRBD1 matches at 7 bases. Germline CDR1 SEHNR, CDR2 FQNEAQ (reference sequence). Trimming removed 4 bases from V and 5 bases from J; junction bases left unmatched: 8. This CDR3 spans 15 amino acids. CDR3 protein: CASSSPRDSRNTIYF. Here the CDR3 DNA reads TGTGCCAGCAGCTCGCCTCGGGACAGCAGAAACACCATATATTTT.

V is TRBV20-1 and J is TRBJ2-7; no clear D gene. V dropped 5 bases and J dropped 3 bases, with 17 bases sitting between them. Germline CDR1 reads DFQATT; CDR2 reads SNEGSKA (reference sequence). The CDR3 is 14 residues long. CDR3 protein: CSAPSLWTNYEQYF. The CDR3, as DNA: TGCAGTGCTCCATCGTTATGGACCAACTACGAGCAGTACTTC.

This chain joins TRBV29-1 and TRBJ2-3; maybe TRBD2 (7 bases). Trimming took off 3 bases at V and 5 bases at J, with 18 bases between the two ends. CDR1 SQVTM and CDR2 ANQGSEA come from the germline V gene. The CDR3 sequence is 15 residues long. CDR3 residues: CSVDTRRGGGDTQYF. Written as DNA, the CDR3 is TGCAGCGTTGACACGCGACGAGGGGGGGGAGATACGCAGTATTTT.